This T cell receptor beta chain was captured in a study of cytomegalovirus exposure and HLA in healthy donors. V was trimmed by 5 bases and J by 5 bases, leaving 9 bases between them. Germline CDR1 reads DFQATT; CDR2 reads SNEGSKA (reference sequence). This CDR3 has 11 residues. PCR employed 60 Vbeta and 13 Jbeta primers. Authors' data handling: An analysis that came later counted some 80 million unique TCR beta chains, approximately 10 million shared. The data were produced by immunoSEQ multiplex PCR, yet TCRdb's version contains in-frame clones alone and is incomplete. The DNA was the basis for D and trimming; V, J and clone size are from that table. The profile shows approximately 180,000 clones, around 82% of them singletons.

The chain recombines TRBV20-1 with TRBJ1-1; D not certain. The origin of this receptor is a woman in her forties or fifties in good health and CMV-seropositive. The sequenced sample was PBMCs. In nucleotides, the CDR3 is TGCAGTGCTCTTAGAGTTACTGAAGCTTTCTTT. Translating it yields CSALRVTEAFF.